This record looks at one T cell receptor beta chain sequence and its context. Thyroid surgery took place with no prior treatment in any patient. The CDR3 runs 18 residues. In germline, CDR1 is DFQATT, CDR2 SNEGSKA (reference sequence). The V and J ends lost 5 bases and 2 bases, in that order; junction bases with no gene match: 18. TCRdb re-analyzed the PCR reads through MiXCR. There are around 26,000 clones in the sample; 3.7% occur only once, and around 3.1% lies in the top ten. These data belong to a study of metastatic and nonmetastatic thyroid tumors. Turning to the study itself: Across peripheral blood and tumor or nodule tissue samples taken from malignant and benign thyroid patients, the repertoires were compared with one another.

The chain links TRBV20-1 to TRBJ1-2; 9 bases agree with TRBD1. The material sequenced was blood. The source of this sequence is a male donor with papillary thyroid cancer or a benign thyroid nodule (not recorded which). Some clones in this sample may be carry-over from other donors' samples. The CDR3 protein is CSAGPPAGQGSLNYGYTF. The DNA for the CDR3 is TGCAGTGCTGGACCTCCGGCCGGACAGGGGTCTTTAAACTATGGCTACACCTTC.